This T cell receptor (beta chain) is from a study of shared clonotypes between healthy human individuals. Sorted-subset replicate PCRs used 150 to 200 ng DNA, about 30,000 T cell genomes. The assay was immunoSEQ multiplex PCR, and TCRdb's table has in-frame clones only and misses some. Here the sample spans 900,000 to 1,200,000 clones, approximately 78% being singletons. From germline, CDR1 is SGHTA and CDR2 FQGNSA. V was pared by 5 bases and J by 0 bases, with 6 bases of the junction left unmatched. The CDR3 spans 15 residues. Nashville, Tennessee was home to all donors, each a Caucasian adult. Investigators divided CD4+ cells into CD45RA+ naive and CD45RA-negative memory subsets.

The chain combines TRBV7-2 with TRBJ2-7, with 8 bases that match TRBD2. The TCR originated in a young man in good health. Some clones in this sample may be carry-over from other donors' samples. Sequenced material: memory CD4+ T cells from PBMCs. Subset given: CD45RA-negative fraction. The CDR3 DNA reads TGTGCCAGCAGCCGTACTAGCGGAAACTCCTACGAGCAGTACTTC. Amino acid sequence: CASSRTSGNSYEQYF.